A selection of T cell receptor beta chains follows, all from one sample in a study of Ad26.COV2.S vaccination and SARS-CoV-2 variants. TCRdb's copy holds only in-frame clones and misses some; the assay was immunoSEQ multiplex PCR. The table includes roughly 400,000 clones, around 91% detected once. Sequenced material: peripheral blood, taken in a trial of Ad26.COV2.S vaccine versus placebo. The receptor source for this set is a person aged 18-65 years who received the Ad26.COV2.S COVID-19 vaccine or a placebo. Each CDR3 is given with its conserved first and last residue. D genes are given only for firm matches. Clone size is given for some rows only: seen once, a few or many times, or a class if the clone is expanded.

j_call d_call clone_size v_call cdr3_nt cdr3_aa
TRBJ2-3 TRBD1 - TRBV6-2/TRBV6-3 TGTGCCAGCATCCCCGGGACAGGAGACACAGATACGCAGTATTTT CASIPGTGDTDTQYF
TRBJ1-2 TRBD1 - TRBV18 TGTGCCAGCTCACCACGGGGACAGGGACGAGCTGGTGGCTACACCTTC CASSPRGQGRAGGYTF
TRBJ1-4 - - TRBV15 TGTGCCACCACTACGGCGGGGGGGATCGTAAAACTGTTTTTT CATTTAGGIVKLFF
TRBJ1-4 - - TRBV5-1 TGCGCCAGCAGCTTTGCGTTTAATGAAAAACTGTTTTTT CASSFAFNEKLFF
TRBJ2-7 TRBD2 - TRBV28 TGTGCCAGCAGTTTTTTCCCCGGGACTAGCGATTCCTACGAGCAGTACTTC CASSFFPGTSDSYEQYF
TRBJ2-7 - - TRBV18 TGTGCCAGCTCACAGGGCGCTCTCTACGAGCAGTACTTC CASSQGALYEQYF
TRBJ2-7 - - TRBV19 TGTGCCAGTAGTAACCCCAGACAGGCGGCGTCCTACGAGCAGTACTTC CASSNPRQAASYEQYF
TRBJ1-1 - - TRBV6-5 TGTGCCAGCGGAGGTTTGGTCACTGAAGCTTTCTTT CASGGLVTEAFF
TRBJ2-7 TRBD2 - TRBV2 TGTGCCAGCAGTCTGGGACTAGCGGGGGAGCAGTACTTC CASSLGLAGEQYF
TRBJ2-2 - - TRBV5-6 TGTGCCAGCAGCGCGGAGGATGGGGAGCTGTTTTTT CASSAEDGELFF
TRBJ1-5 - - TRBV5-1 TGCGCCAGCAGCCCGGGGGGGAATCAGCCCCAGCATTTT CASSPGGNQPQHF
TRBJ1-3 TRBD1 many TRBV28 TGTGCCAGCAGTGAGTCACACAGGGGTGACGGAAACACCATATATTTT CASSESHRGDGNTIYF
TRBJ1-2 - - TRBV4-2 TGTGCCAGCAGCCAGTCTGGCTCACCTGGGGCAGAAGATGGCTACACCTTC CASSQSGSPGAEDGYTF
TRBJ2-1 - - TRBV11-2 TGTGCCAGCAGCGTAGCTCCTAGCATACTCAATGAGCAGTTCTTC CASSVAPSILNEQFF
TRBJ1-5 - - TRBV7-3 TGTGCCAGCAGCTTACAGGGCCCGGATCAGCCCCAGCATTTT CASSLQGPDQPQHF
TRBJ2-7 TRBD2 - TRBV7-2 TGTGCCAGCAGCTTAGCGGGACGGGGGGGCTCCTACGAGCAGTACTTC CASSLAGRGGSYEQYF
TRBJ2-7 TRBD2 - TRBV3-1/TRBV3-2 TGTGCCAGCAGCCAAGAGGGTCGGGGGGACTACGAGCAGTACTTC CASSQEGRGDYEQYF
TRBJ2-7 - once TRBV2 TGTGCCAGCACTAACGGACTTCGAGCCTACGAGCAGTACTTC CASTNGLRAYEQYF
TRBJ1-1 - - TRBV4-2 TGTGCCAGCAGCCAAACAGGGTTGACTGAAGCTTTCTTT CASSQTGLTEAFF
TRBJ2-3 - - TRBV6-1 TGTGCCAGCAGTGAACTCATTGGATACACAGATACGCAGTATTTT CASSELIGYTDTQYF
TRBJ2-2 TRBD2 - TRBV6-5 TGTGCCAGCACCTATCGGACTAGCGGCACCGGGGAGCTGTTTTTT CASTYRTSGTGELFF
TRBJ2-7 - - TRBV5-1 TGCGCCAGCAGCTTGTCACAGGGGCGGGGGTACGAGCAGTACTTC CASSLSQGRGYEQYF
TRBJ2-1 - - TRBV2 TGTGCCAGCAGTGGTGACAACTCTAAGGAGCAGTTCTTC CASSGDNSKEQFF